A single sample gave rise to the 9 T cell receptor beta chains below, sequenced in a study of blood T cell repertoires in COVID-19. TCRdb's table, derived via immunoSEQ multiplex PCR, lists solely in-frame clones and lacks some. The data show 40,000 or so clones, 81% seen once. Sequencing was carried out using peripheral blood. The receptors come from a man in his forties or fifties with active or convalescent COVID-19.

The chain carries TRBV9 and TRBJ2-5; 11 bases fit TRBD2. V shed 0 bases and J 4 bases; nucleotides not matched to a gene: 2. Germline V gene lookup returns CDR1 SGDLS and CDR2 YYNGEE. This CDR3 is built from 15 residues. The CDR3, as DNA: TGTGCCAGCAGCGTAGTAGCGGGAGGGGGAGAGACCCAGTACTTC. It specifies CASSVVAGGGETQYF.

The chain couples TRBV19 to TRBJ1-5; 8 bases match TRBD1. Looked up from germline, CDR1 is LNHDA and CDR2 is SQIVND (reference sequence). CDR3 length: 14 amino acids. V dropped 10 bases and J dropped 6; count of bases not matched to a gene: 11. The CDR3 spells CATSIQGASQPQHF. CDR3 coding DNA: TGTGCCACCTCTATCCAGGGGGCTAGTCAGCCCCAGCATTTT.

The rearrangement uses TRBV29-1 and TRBJ2-1, with 7 bases identical to TRBD2. J was trimmed by 6 bases and V by 7 bases; bases with no gene match: 12. Germline CDR1 reads SQVTM; CDR2 reads ANQGSEA. The CDR3 is made up of 14 amino acids. DNA for the CDR3: TGCAGCGCCAAAGGGGAGGGCAGGATCAATGAGCAGTTCTTC. This translates into CSAKGEGRINEQFF.

The gene calls are TRBV30 and TRBJ2-3; D is perhaps TRBD2 (6 bases). The germline gives CDR1 GTSNPN, CDR2 SVGIG (reference sequence). V was cut by 2 bases and J by 3 bases, with 12 bases left in between. The CDR3 contains 14 residues. The CDR3 region is CAWSRRLVTDTQYF. The CDR3 nucleotides read TGTGCCTGGAGTAGAAGACTAGTAACAGATACGCAGTATTTT.

The chain is built from TRBV6-5 and TRBJ2-7; weak D call: TRBD2 (6 bases). Trimming removed 4 bases from V and 2 bases from J, with 12 bases in between. Germline loops: CDR1 MNHEY, CDR2 SVGAGI. The CDR3 has 14 amino acids. The CDR3 sequence: CASSSGVGTYEQYF. As DNA, the CDR3 is TGTGCCAGCAGTTCGGGGGTCGGAACCTACGAGCAGTACTTC.

This chain uses TRBV30 with TRBJ1-1; D is unresolved. The CDR3 is 12 residues long. Germline CDR1 GTSNPN, CDR2 SVGIG (reference sequence). Trimming took off 2 bases at V and 5 bases at J, with 9 bases between the two ends. The CDR3: CAWSRTVTEAFF. The CDR3 DNA sequence: TGTGCCTGGAGTAGAACAGTAACTGAAGCTTTCTTT.

The rearrangement links TRBV5-6 to TRBJ1-2; D possibly corresponds to TRBD1 (5 bases). Germline-derived CDR1 and CDR2 are SGHDT and YYEEEE. V lost 0 bases and J 8 bases, leaving 14 bases between the germline ends. The CDR3 is made up of 14 amino acids. For the CDR3, the DNA is TGTGCCAGCAGCTTGGATACAGGCGACCGCGGCTACACCTTC. As protein: CASSLDTGDRGYTF. The whole variable domain, remainder taken from reference TRBV5-6 and TRBJ1-2, is DAGVTQSPTHLIKTRGQQVTLRCSPKSGHDTVSWYQQALGQGPQFIFQYYEEEERQRGNFPDRFSGHQFPNYSSELNVNALLLGDSALYLCASSLDTGDRGYTFGSGTRLTVV.

J is TRBJ2-7 and V is TRBV5-1; perhaps TRBD2 as D (6 bases). Looked up from germline, CDR1 is SGHRS and CDR2 is YFSETQ. This CDR3 is 14 amino acids long. Trimming pared 7 bases from V and 0 bases from J, leaving 14 bases between. The CDR3, as DNA: TGCGCCAGCTCCCCGGGACTGGCCTCCTACGAGCAGTACTTC. Translated, it gives CASSPGLASYEQYF. Using reference TRBV5-1 and TRBJ2-7 for the parts outside the CDR3, the full variable domain is KAGVTQTPRYLIKTRGQQVTLSCSPISGHRSVSWYQQTPGQGLQFLFEYFSETQRNKGNFPGRFSGRQFSNSRSEMNVSTLELGDSALYLCASSPGLASYEQYFGPGTRLTVT.

This chain joins TRBV25-1 and TRBJ1-5; TRBD1 agrees at 7 bases. The germline gives CDR1 MGHDK, CDR2 SYGVNS. V lost 9 bases, J lost 4 bases, and 6 bases stayed unmatched. The CDR3 loop spans 13 amino acids. CDR3 coding DNA: TGTGCCAGTGGGACAGTAGGTAATCAGCCCCAGCATTTT. It is translated as CASGTVGNQPQHF. Complete variable domain (other parts from reference TRBV25-1 and TRBJ1-5): EADIYQTPRYLVIGTGKKITLECSQTMGHDKMYWYQQDPGMELHLIHYSYGVNSTEKGDLSSESTVSRIRTEHFPLTLESARPSHTSQYLCASGTVGNQPQHFGDGTRLSIL.